The source of this T cell receptor (beta chain) is a study of cytomegalovirus exposure and HLA in healthy donors. Findings and caveats of the study: As confirmed in vitro, a few CMV-associated chains were specific for CMV antigens. Both high specificity and high sensitivity reportedly marked the classifier's diagnosis of cytomegalovirus status. According to a later analysis, TCR clusters from the first cohort tended to co-occur in the 120 or so validation repertoires.

Profiling relied on immunoSEQ multiplex PCR, and the TCRdb table lists in-frame clones only, not all of them. The table lists some 150,000 clones, 90% to 95% of them singletons. This clone was seen only a few times. Its cognate antigen is unknown. Sequenced sample: PBMCs. The clonotype comes from a man younger than 35 in good health and CMV-seronegative.

The CDR3 bases are TGTGCCAGCTCATTGGGCAGGACAAACTATGGCTACACCTTC. This codes for CASSLGRTNYGYTF. The V and J genes are TRBV18 and TRBJ1-2; TRBD1 might be the D (5 bases). V was trimmed by 5 bases and J by 2 bases, leaving 12 bases between them. Germline loops: CDR1 KGHSH, CDR2 LQKENI. The CDR3 is 14 residues long.